This is a list of T cell receptor beta chains from one sample in a study of T cells after somatic rescue of genetic block. Profiling relied on immunoSEQ multiplex PCR, and the TCRdb table lists in-frame clones only, not all of them. The repertoire holds 14,000 to 15,000 clones, with more than 65% as singletons. Sequenced material: peripheral blood mononuclear cells (PBMCs). The receptors originated from a boy between 5 and 17 years old. CDR3s include the opening cysteine and the closing phenylalanine or tryptophan. Fields, in order: clone size, V gene, D gene, J gene, CDR3 protein, CDR3 DNA. The D gene is left open where the match is weak. Only some rows state a clone size, as once, few, many or a class for expanded clones.

NA	TRBV14	TRBD2	TRBJ2-5	CASSQISNSGGIRETQYF	TGTGCCAGCAGCCAGATATCGAATAGCGGGGGGATTCGAGAGACCCAGTACTTC
NA	TRBV14	NA	TRBJ2-1	CASSQDRGGNEQFF	TGTGCCAGCAGCCAAGATAGAGGGGGTAATGAGCAGTTCTTC
NA	TRBV5-1	NA	TRBJ2-7	CASSPIDSQGGTYEQYF	TGCGCCAGCAGCCCGATCGACTCACAGGGTGGGACCTACGAGCAGTACTTC
NA	TRBV28	NA	TRBJ2-2	CASSLWQNTGELFF	TGTGCCAGCAGTTTGTGGCAGAACACCGGGGAGCTGTTTTTT
medium-sized	TRBV10-3	NA	TRBJ2-1	CAISEPFSGSSYNEQFF	TGTGCCATCAGTGAACCCTTTAGCGGCAGCTCCTACAATGAGCAGTTCTTC
NA	TRBV6-6	TRBD2	TRBJ2-7	CASSRGDPQSYEQYF	TGTGCCAGCAGTCGGGGGGACCCGCAATCCTACGAGCAGTACTTC
few	TRBV5-1	TRBD1	TRBJ1-2	CASNYFPGDSYGYTF	TGCGCCAGCAATTATTTTCCCGGGGACAGCTATGGCTACACCTTC
NA	TRBV29-1	TRBD1	TRBJ2-2	CSVDRGRTGELFF	TGCAGCGTCGACAGGGGGCGTACCGGGGAGCTGTTTTTT
medium-sized	TRBV15	NA	TRBJ2-2	CATRPTGANTGELFF	TGTGCCACCAGGCCTACCGGGGCAAACACCGGGGAGCTGTTTTTT
few	TRBV25-1	NA	TRBJ2-2	CASSERRKAGELFF	TGTGCCAGCAGTGAAAGGCGGAAGGCCGGGGAGCTGTTTTTT
NA	TRBV2	NA	TRBJ2-7	CASSDRIYEQYF	TGTGCCAGCAGTGACCGCATCTACGAGCAGTACTTC
NA	TRBV2	TRBD1	TRBJ1-2	CASSWGQGYGYTF	TGTGCCAGCAGCTGGGGACAGGGGTATGGCTACACCTTC
few	TRBV18	NA	TRBJ1-5	CASSPRGNQPQHF	TGTGCCAGCTCACCACGGGGAAATCAGCCCCAGCATTTT
NA	TRBV7-9	NA	TRBJ2-7	CASSHLYRRYEQYF	TGTGCCAGCAGCCATTTATATAGGAGATACGAGCAGTACTTC
NA	TRBV5-1	NA	TRBJ2-2	CASSLGPVWPGELFF	TGCGCCAGCAGCTTGGGCCCGGTTTGGCCCGGGGAGCTGTTTTTT
NA	TRBV7-9	NA	TRBJ2-7	CASSLERDRNSYEQYF	TGTGCCAGCAGCTTAGAACGTGACCGGAACTCCTACGAGCAGTACTTC
NA	TRBV14	NA	TRBJ1-1	CASSLSGVNTEAFF	TGTGCCAGCAGCCTCTCTGGGGTGAACACTGAAGCTTTCTTT
NA	TRBV5-1	TRBD1	TRBJ1-4	CASSMTGEDEKLFF	TGCGCCAGCAGCATGACAGGGGAGGACGAAAAACTGTTTTTT
NA	TRBV29-1	NA	TRBJ2-7	CSAGRTDQYEQYF	TGCAGCGCCGGACGGACAGACCAATACGAGCAGTACTTC
NA	TRBV7-6	TRBD1	TRBJ2-7	CASSAGQGPSSYEQYF	TGTGCCAGCAGCGCGGGACAGGGCCCTAGCTCCTACGAGCAGTACTTC
few	TRBV7-9	NA	TRBJ1-1	CASSFGSTEAFF	TGTGCCAGCAGCTTTGGGAGCACTGAAGCTTTCTTT
NA	TRBV28	NA	TRBJ2-7	CASSSPGVSGRFYEQYF	TGTGCCAGCAGTTCCCCGGGGGTCAGCGGAAGGTTTTACGAGCAGTACTTC
NA	TRBV27	TRBD2	TRBJ2-7	CASSLTSGPSYEQYF	TGTGCCAGCAGTTTAACTAGCGGCCCCTCCTACGAGCAGTACTTC
NA	TRBV27	NA	TRBJ2-3	CASRPRGSNPSCYTQYF	TGTGCCAGCAGGCCGAGGGGGAGCAATCCTAGCTGTTATACGCAGTATTTT
NA	TRBV6-6	TRBD1	TRBJ1-5	CASSSRQGARQPQHF	TGTGCCAGCAGTTCCCGACAGGGGGCAAGGCAGCCCCAGCATTTT
NA	TRBV5-1	TRBD2	TRBJ2-7	CASSLQAGGNEQYF	TGCGCCAGCAGCTTGCAAGCGGGGGGCAACGAGCAGTACTTC
NA	TRBV5-1	TRBD1	TRBJ2-7	CASGQGAASSYEQYF	TGCGCCAGTGGACAGGGGGCAGCCTCTTCCTACGAGCAGTACTTC
NA	TRBV2	NA	TRBJ2-2	CASNRVDTGELFF	TGTGCCAGCAATCGGGTAGACACCGGGGAGCTGTTTTTT
NA	TRBV6-5	TRBD1	TRBJ2-7	CASRDSLYEQYF	TGTGCCAGCCGGGACAGCTTATACGAGCAGTACTTC
NA	TRBV6-1	NA	TRBJ2-7	CASSEWGEQYF	TGTGCCAGCAGTGAATGGGGTGAGCAGTACTTC
NA	TRBV6-5	TRBD2	TRBJ2-7	CASSYSGGSALSEQYF	TGTGCCAGCAGTTACAGCGGGGGTAGTGCTTTGTCCGAGCAGTACTTC
once	TRBV6-6	NA	TRBJ2-3	CASGLAYSTDTQYF	TGTGCGTCGGGGCTAGCGTATAGCACAGATACGCAGTATTTT
NA	TRBV5-5	NA	TRBJ2-7	CASSFIVVRSYEQYF	TGTGCCAGCAGCTTCATCGTTGTGCGGTCCTACGAGCAGTACTTC
few	TRBV27	NA	TRBJ2-7	CASSLQGYEQYF	TGTGCCAGCAGCCTACAGGGTTACGAGCAGTACTTC
NA	TRBV5-4	TRBD1	TRBJ1-4	CASSFGTGIGKLFF	TGTGCCAGCAGCTTCGGGACAGGGATTGGGAAACTGTTTTTT
medium-sized	TRBV5-5	NA	TRBJ2-1	CASSLDISNEQFF	TGTGCCAGCAGCCTGGACATTTCCAATGAGCAGTTCTTC
NA	TRBV9	TRBD2	TRBJ2-5	CASSVVSGGTSGTQYF	TGTGCCAGCAGCGTAGTTAGCGGGGGCACCTCAGGGACCCAGTACTTC
NA	TRBV6-5	NA	TRBJ1-2	CASSYSTDPGGYTF	TGTGCCAGCAGTTACTCTACGGACCCGGGAGGCTACACCTTC
once	TRBV5-6	NA	TRBJ2-1	CASSLPSSFGGQGNEQFF	TGTGCCAGCAGCTTACCCTCCTCGTTTGGGGGCCAGGGCAATGAGCAGTTCTTC
NA	TRBV4-1	TRBD2	TRBJ2-1	CASSQGVNAGANNEQFF	TGCGCCAGCAGCCAAGGTGTTAATGCGGGAGCCAACAATGAGCAGTTCTTC